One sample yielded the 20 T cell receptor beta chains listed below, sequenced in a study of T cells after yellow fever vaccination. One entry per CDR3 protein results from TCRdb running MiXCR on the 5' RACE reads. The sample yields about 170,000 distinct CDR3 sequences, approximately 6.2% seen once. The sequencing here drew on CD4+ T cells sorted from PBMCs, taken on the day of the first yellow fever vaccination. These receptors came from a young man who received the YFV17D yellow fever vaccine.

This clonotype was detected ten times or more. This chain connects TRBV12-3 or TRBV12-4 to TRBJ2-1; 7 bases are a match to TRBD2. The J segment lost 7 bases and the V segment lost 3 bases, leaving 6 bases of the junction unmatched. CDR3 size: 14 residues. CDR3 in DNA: TGTGCCAGCAGTTTTCCCGCGGGGGTGAATGAGCAGTTCTTC. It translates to CASSFPAGVNEQFF.

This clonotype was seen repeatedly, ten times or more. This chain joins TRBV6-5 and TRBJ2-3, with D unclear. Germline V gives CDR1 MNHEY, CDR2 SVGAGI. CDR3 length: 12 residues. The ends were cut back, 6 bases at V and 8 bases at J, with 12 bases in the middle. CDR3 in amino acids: CASRNIEATQYF. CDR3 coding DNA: TGTGCCAGCAGAAATATAGAAGCTACGCAGTATTTT.

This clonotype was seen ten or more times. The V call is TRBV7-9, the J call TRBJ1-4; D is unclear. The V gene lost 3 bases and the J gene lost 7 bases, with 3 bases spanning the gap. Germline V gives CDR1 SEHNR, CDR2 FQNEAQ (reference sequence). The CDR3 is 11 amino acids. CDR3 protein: CASSLFEKLFF. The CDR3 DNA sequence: TGTGCCAGCAGCTTGTTTGAAAAACTGTTTTTT.

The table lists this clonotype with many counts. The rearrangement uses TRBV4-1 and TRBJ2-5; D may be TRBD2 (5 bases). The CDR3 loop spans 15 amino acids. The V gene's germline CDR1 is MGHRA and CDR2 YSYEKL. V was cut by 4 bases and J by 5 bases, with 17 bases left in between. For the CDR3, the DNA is TGCGCCAGCAGCCTGCCGGACGCCAGAGGGGAGACCCAGTACTTC. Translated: CASSLPDARGETQYF.

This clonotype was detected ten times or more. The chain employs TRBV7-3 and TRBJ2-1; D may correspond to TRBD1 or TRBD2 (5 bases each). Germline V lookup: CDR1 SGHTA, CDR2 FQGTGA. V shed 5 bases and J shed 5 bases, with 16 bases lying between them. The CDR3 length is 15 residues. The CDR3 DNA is TGTGCCAGCAGCCCTGCCGGGACCCAAAACAATGAGCAGTTCTTC. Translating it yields CASSPAGTQNNEQFF.

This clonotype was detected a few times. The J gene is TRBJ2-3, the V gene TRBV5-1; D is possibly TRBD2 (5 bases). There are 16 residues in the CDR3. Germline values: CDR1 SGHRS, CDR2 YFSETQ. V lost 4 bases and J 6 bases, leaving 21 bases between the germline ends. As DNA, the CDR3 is TGCGCCAGCAGCCGTTACTCGGACTCCCTCGGGGATACGCAGTATTTT. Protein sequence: CASSRYSDSLGDTQYF. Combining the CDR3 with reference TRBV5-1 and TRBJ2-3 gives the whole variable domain KAGVTQTPRYLIKTRGQQVTLSCSPISGHRSVSWYQQTPGQGLQFLFEYFSETQRNKGNFPGRFSGRQFSNSRSEMNVSTLELGDSALYLCASSRYSDSLGDTQYFGPGTRLTVL.

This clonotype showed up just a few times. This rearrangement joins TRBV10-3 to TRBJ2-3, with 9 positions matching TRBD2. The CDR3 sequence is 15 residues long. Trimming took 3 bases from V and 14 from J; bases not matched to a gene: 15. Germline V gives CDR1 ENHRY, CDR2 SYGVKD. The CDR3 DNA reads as TGTGCCATCAGTGACAATGAGCGGGGGGATCCTAGTTGGTATTTT. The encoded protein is CAISDNERGDPSWYF.

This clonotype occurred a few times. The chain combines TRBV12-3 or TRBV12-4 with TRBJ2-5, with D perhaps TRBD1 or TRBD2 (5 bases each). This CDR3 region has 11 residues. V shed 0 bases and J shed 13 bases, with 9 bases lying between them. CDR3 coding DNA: TGTGCCAGCAGTTTAGCAGGGGCGGGGTACTTC. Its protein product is CASSLAGAGYF.

CDR3 region: CAIRAGTGVDSDNQPQHF. For the CDR3, the DNA is TGTGCCATCAGGGCCGGGACAGGGGTTGATTCGGACAATCAGCCCCAGCATTTT. The V call is TRBV10-3, the J call TRBJ1-5; 10 bases fit TRBD1. The CDR3 sequence is 18 residues long. Per the germline V gene, CDR1 is ENHRY and CDR2 is SYGVKD. J was trimmed by 3 bases and V by 6 bases; bases with no gene match: 14.

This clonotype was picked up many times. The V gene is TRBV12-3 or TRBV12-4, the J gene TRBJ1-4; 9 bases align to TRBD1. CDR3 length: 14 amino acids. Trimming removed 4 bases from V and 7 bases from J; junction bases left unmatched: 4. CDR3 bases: TGTGCCAGCAGTTCGGACAGGGGAGGTGAAAAACTGTTTTTT. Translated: CASSSDRGGEKLFF.

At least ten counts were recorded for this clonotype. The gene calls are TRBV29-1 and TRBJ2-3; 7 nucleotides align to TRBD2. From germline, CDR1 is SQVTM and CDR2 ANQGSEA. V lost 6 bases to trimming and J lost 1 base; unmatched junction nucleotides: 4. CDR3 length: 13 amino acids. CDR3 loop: CSVSLARTDTQYF. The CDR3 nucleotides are TGCAGCGTATCACTAGCGCGCACAGATACGCAGTATTTT.

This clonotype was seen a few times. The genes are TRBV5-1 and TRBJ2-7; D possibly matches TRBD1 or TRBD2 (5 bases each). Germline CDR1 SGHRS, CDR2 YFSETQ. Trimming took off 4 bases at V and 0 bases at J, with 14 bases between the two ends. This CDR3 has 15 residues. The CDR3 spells CASSPGRSDSYEQYF. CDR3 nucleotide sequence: TGCGCCAGCAGCCCGGGACGGTCTGACTCCTACGAGCAGTACTTC.

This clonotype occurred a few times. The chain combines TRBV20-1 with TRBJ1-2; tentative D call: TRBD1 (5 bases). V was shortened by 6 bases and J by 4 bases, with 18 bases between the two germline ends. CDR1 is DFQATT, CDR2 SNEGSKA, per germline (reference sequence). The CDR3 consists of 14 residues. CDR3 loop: CSANLPRGTYGYTF. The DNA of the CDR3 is TGCAGTGCGAACCTCCCTCGGGGGACCTATGGCTACACCTTC.

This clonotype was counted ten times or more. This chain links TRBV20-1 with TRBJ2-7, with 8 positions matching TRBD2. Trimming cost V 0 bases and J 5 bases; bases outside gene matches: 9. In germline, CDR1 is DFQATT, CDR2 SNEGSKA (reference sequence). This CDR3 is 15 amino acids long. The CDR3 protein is CSARDGAGRGDEQYF. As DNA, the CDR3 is TGCAGTGCTAGAGACGGAGCAGGGCGGGGGGACGAGCAGTACTTC.

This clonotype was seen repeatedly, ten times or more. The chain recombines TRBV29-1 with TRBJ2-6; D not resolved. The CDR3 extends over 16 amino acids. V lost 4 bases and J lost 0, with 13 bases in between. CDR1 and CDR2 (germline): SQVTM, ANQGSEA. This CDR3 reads CSVGARAFSGANVLTF. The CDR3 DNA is TGCAGCGTTGGGGCCAGAGCCTTCTCTGGGGCCAACGTCCTGACTTTC. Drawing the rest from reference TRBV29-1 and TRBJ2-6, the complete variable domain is SAVISQKPSRDICQRGTSLTIQCQVDSQVTMMFWYRQQPGQSLTLIATANQGSEATYESGFVIDKFPISRPNLTFSTLTVSNMSPEDSSIYLCSVGARAFSGANVLTFGAGSRLTVL.

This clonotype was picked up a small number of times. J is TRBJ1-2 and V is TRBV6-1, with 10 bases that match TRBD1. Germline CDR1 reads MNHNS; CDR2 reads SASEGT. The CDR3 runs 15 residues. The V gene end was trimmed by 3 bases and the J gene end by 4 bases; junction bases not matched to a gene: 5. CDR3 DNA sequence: TGTGCCAGCAGTGACCCGGGACAGGGGACCTATGGCTACACCTTC. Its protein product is CASSDPGQGTYGYTF.

The CDR3 DNA reads TGCAGCGTAACCAGGGCAGGGGTCACGAGGGGTGAGCAGTTCTTC. This gives the protein CSVTRAGVTRGEQFF. The gene calls are TRBV29-1 and TRBJ2-1, with D possibly matching TRBD1 (6 bases). The length of the CDR3 is 15 residues. Trimming took off 6 bases at V and 9 bases at J, with 24 bases between the two ends. Germline CDR1 reads SQVTM; CDR2 reads ANQGSEA.

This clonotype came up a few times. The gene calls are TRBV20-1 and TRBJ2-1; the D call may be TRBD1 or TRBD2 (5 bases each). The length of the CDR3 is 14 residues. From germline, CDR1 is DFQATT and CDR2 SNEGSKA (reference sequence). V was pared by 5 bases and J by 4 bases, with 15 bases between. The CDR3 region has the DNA TGCAGTGCTGGGGGTGACGCTAGTTACAATGAGCAGTTCTTC. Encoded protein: CSAGGDASYNEQFF.

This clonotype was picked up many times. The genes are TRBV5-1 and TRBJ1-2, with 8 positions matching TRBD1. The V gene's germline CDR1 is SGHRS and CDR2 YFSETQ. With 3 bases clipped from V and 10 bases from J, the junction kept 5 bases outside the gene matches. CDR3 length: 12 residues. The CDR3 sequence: CASSWGTGDYTF. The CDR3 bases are TGCGCCAGCAGCTGGGGGACAGGAGACTACACCTTC.

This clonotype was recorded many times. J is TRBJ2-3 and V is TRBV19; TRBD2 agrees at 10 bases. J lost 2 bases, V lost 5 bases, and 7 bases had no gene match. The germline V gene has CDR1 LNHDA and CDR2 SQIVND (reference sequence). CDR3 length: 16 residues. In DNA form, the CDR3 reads TGTGCCAGTAGTCCGCTAGCGGGGGCCTACACAGATACGCAGTATTTT. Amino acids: CASSPLAGAYTDTQYF.